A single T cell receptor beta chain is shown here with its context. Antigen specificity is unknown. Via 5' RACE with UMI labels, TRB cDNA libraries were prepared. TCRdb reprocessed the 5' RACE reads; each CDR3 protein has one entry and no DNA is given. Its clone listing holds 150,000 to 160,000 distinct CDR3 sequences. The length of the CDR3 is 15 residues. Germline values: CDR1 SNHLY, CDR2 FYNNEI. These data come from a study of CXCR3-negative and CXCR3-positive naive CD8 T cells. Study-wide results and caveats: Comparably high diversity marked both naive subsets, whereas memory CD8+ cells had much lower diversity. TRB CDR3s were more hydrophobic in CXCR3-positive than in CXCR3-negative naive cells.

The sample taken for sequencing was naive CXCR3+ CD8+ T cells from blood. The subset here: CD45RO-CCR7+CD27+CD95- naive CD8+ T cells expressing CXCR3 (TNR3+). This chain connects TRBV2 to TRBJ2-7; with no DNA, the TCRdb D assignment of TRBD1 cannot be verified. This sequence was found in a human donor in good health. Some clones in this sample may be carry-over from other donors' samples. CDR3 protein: CASSDVGGLQYEQYF.